What follows are 28 T cell receptor beta chains derived from one specimen sequenced in a study of blood T cell repertoires in COVID-19. TCRdb's copy holds only in-frame clones and misses some; the assay was immunoSEQ multiplex PCR. The data contain 200,000 to 250,000 clones, just under 85% of them singletons. Sequencing used peripheral blood. The receptors here all came from a woman aged 45-65 years with active or convalescent COVID-19.

This clone has just one count. The chain is built from TRBV5-1 and TRBJ1-2; 7 bases match TRBD1. Germline trimming cut 3 bases from V and 8 bases from J; bases unmatched to any gene: 13. There are 15 residues in the CDR3. Germline CDR1 and CDR2: SGHRS and YFSETQ. CDR3 sequence (DNA): TGCGCCAGCAGCTACTACCGGACAGGATCAGGGGGCTACACCTTC. Amino acids: CASSYYRTGSGGYTF.

This chain joins TRBV6-4 and TRBJ2-7; D possibly corresponds to TRBD1 (6 bases). In germline, CDR1 is MRHNA, CDR2 SNTAGT. Trimming pared 2 bases from V and 6 bases from J, leaving 17 bases between. The CDR3 consists of 15 residues. CDR3 in amino acids: CASSDAQGKSLEQYF. In nucleotides, the CDR3 is TGTGCCAGCAGTGACGCGCAGGGGAAGTCGCTCGAGCAGTACTTC.

The genes are TRBV4-2 and TRBJ1-3; no clear D gene. The germline V gene has CDR1 LGHNA and CDR2 YNFKEQ. V lost 4 bases, J lost 1 base, and 8 bases lay in between. The CDR3 is 14 amino acids. In DNA, the CDR3 is TGTGCCAGCAGCCGAGGAGGATCTGGAAACACCATATATTTT. As protein: CASSRGGSGNTIYF.

The CDR3 DNA sequence: TGTGCCAGCAGCTCTGCCAGGGGGCTCTCGACAGATACGCAGTATTTT. Encoded protein: CASSSARGLSTDTQYF. V gene TRBV11-2 combines with J gene TRBJ2-3; TRBD1 matches at 8 bases. This CDR3 contains 16 residues. The junction had 9 bases not matched to a gene; V was cut back by 4 bases and J by 3 bases. The V gene's germline CDR1 is SGHAT and CDR2 FQNNGV.

The chain couples TRBV27 to TRBJ2-1; 8 nucleotides match TRBD1. The CDR3 covers 14 residues. CDR1 is MNHEY and CDR2 is SMNVEV in the germline V gene (reference sequence). The V gene end was trimmed by 6 bases and the J gene end by 4 bases; junction bases not matched to a gene: 5. CDR3 coding DNA: TGTGCCAGCAGGCAAGGACAGGGATACAATGAGCAGTTCTTC. Translated: CASRQGQGYNEQFF.

The rearrangement links TRBV3-1 (or the pseudogene TRBV3-2) to TRBJ1-4; D remains unclear. The CDR3 consists of 14 residues. The germline V and J ends were trimmed by 3 bases and 1 base, with 6 bases remaining between them. Germline V gene data show CDR1 as LGHDT and CDR2 as YNNKEL (reference sequence). The CDR3 coding sequence is TGTGCCAGCAGCCACTCGGGAACTAATGAAAAACTGTTTTTT. Translating gives CASSHSGTNEKLFF.

The rearrangement links TRBV28 to TRBJ1-2; D possibly corresponds to TRBD1 (6 bases). CDR3 length: 11 amino acids. The germline V gene encodes CDR1 MDHEN and CDR2 SYDVKM. V lost 10 bases and J lost 2, with 8 bases in between. The CDR3 sequence: CATGQNYGYTF. The CDR3 nucleotides are TGTGCCACGGGACAAAACTATGGCTACACCTTC.

The chain joins TRBV19 to TRBJ1-1; 7 bases fit TRBD1. The CDR3 contains 13 residues. CDR1 is LNHDA, CDR2 SQIVND, per germline (reference sequence). Losses at the gene ends were 6 bases for V and 5 bases for J; bases not matched to a gene: 6. CDR3: CASRSGGLTEAFF. Here the CDR3 DNA reads TGTGCCAGTAGATCAGGGGGATTGACTGAAGCTTTCTTT. Using reference TRBV19 and TRBJ1-1 for the parts outside the CDR3, the full variable domain is DGGITQSPKYLFRKEGQNVTLSCEQNLNHDAMYWYRQDPGQGLRLIYYSQIVNDFQKGDIAEGYSVSREKKESFPLTVTSAQKNPTAFYLCASRSGGLTEAFFGQGTRLTVV.

This clone was detected once. In nucleotides, the CDR3 is TGTGCCAGCTCACCACCAGGGGCCGCAGATACGCAGTATTTT. Protein product: CASSPPGAADTQYF. This chain connects TRBV18 to TRBJ2-3, with D possibly TRBD1 on 5 matching bases. This CDR3 has 14 amino acids. V was pared by 0 bases and J by 4 bases, with 8 bases between. Germline loops: CDR1 KGHSH, CDR2 LQKENI.

The chain combines TRBV19 with TRBJ2-5; 8 bases align to TRBD1. This CDR3 comprises 16 residues. Germline CDR1 and CDR2: LNHDA and SQIVND (reference sequence). Unmatched junction bases numbered 6, after V lost 2 bases and J lost 1 base. CDR3 nucleotides: TGTGCCAGTAGTATACTAGGCCAGGGGGCCCAAGAGACCCAGTACTTC. Protein: CASSILGQGAQETQYF.

The chain recombines TRBV28 with TRBJ2-7; possible D gene TRBD2, 5 bases. Germline CDR1 and CDR2: MDHEN and SYDVKM. CDR3 length: 16 residues. Trimming shortened V by 2 bases and J by 5 bases, and 19 bases separated the two germline ends. The CDR3: CASSLRGTVGGNEQYF. The DNA of the CDR3 is TGTGCCAGCAGTTTACGGGGTACGGTGGGTGGGAACGAGCAGTACTTC.

The CDR3 loop reads CASRRSGQGSSYEQYF. The CDR3 DNA reads as TGTGCCAGCAGACGCTCGGGACAGGGAAGCTCCTACGAGCAGTACTTC. The chain uses TRBV5-5 and TRBJ2-7, with 9 bases matching TRBD1. The CDR3 extends over 16 amino acids. V was clipped by 5 bases and J by 0 bases; unmatched bases: 9. CDR1 is SGHKS, CDR2 YYEKEE, per germline (reference sequence).

This chain links TRBV19 with TRBJ2-4; a possible D gene is TRBD1 (7 bases). Per the germline V gene, CDR1 is LNHDA and CDR2 is SQIVND (reference sequence). Trimming stripped 3 bases from V and 0 bases from J, with 24 bases between. This CDR3 contains 20 residues. The CDR3 region is CASSIAGSAGGYLAKNIQYF. The DNA for the CDR3 is TGTGCCAGTAGTATTGCGGGGTCGGCAGGGGGGTATTTAGCCAAAAACATTCAGTACTTC.

This chain joins TRBV5-1 and TRBJ1-5, with TRBD1 as a possible D gene (5 bases). V was clipped by 0 bases and J by 1 base, with 8 bases between them. The CDR3 is 15 amino acids. The germline CDR1 and CDR2 sequences are SGHRS and YFSETQ. CDR3 in amino acids: CASSLEGISNQPQHF. In DNA form, the CDR3 reads TGCGCCAGCAGCTTGGAGGGGATAAGCAATCAGCCCCAGCATTTT.

This clone was picked up one time. The chain has TRBV6-5 and TRBJ1-1; 7 positions agree with TRBD1. CDR1 is MNHEY, CDR2 SVGAGI, per germline. Trimming took 5 bases from V and 4 from J; bases not matched to a gene: 10. This CDR3 region has 15 residues. The DNA of the CDR3 is TGTGCCAGCAGTACCGAGCTGGGACAGACCACTGAAGCTTTCTTT. Translating gives CASSTELGQTTEAFF.

The chain recombines TRBV2 with TRBJ2-1, with TRBD2 matching over 14 bases. Germline CDR1 reads SNHLY; CDR2 reads FYNNEI. The CDR3 loop spans 14 amino acids. V lost 9 bases, J lost 15 bases, and 13 bases stayed unmatched. The CDR3 bases are TGTGCCAGATTGCTTGGGACTAGCGGGAGAAGTGTGTTCTTC. It yields the protein CARLLGTSGRSVFF.

This sequence joins TRBV6-4 and TRBJ2-1, with 12 bases fitting TRBD2. The V gene end was trimmed by 6 bases and the J gene end by 6 bases; junction bases not matched to a gene: 6. In germline, CDR1 is MRHNA, CDR2 SNTAGT. The CDR3 has 15 residues. CDR3 DNA: TGTGCCAGCAGCCAGACTAGCGGGAGCTCCAATGAGCAGTTCTTC. This sequence encodes CASSQTSGSSNEQFF.

CDR3 protein: CASSQDPGGGSTGELFF. The CDR3 nucleotides are TGTGCCAGCAGCCAAGATCCGGGCGGGGGGTCCACCGGGGAGCTGTTTTTT. The V call is TRBV4-2, the J call TRBJ2-2; 8 nucleotides agree with TRBD2. Germline CDR1 reads LGHNA; CDR2 reads YNFKEQ. V trimming: 0 bases; J trimming: 4 bases; junction bases outside the gene matches: 7. The CDR3 length is 17 residues.

The genes are TRBV6-1 and TRBJ1-2; D possibly corresponds to TRBD1 (5 bases). This CDR3 has 16 residues. Germline loops: CDR1 MNHNS, CDR2 SASEGT. Between the trimmed V and J ends, which lost 0 bases and 8 bases, there was a span of 19 bases. The CDR3 sequence: CASSEAGSGKVRGYTF. The CDR3 DNA reads as TGTGCCAGCAGTGAAGCGGGGTCAGGGAAGGTGAGGGGCTACACCTTC.

The chain combines TRBV5-1 with TRBJ1-5; D gene uncertain. Germline assignment: CDR1 SGHRS and CDR2 YFSETQ. CDR3 length: 20 residues. Trimming removed 0 bases at V and 0 bases at J, with 22 bases between. CDR3 in amino acids: CASSLDGGRELPSSNQPQHF. CDR3 in DNA: TGCGCCAGCAGCTTGGATGGAGGGCGAGAGCTTCCGTCTAGCAATCAGCCCCAGCATTTT.

The chain employs TRBV10-1 and TRBJ2-1, with 9 bases aligning to TRBD1. The length of the CDR3 is 15 residues. Germline CDR1 is WNHNN and CDR2 is SYGVQD (reference sequence). V trimming: 0 bases; J trimming: 5 bases; junction bases outside the gene matches: 2. Written as DNA, the CDR3 is TGCGCCAGCAGTGAGTCGGGACAGGGCCACAATGAGCAGTTCTTC. It is translated as CASSESGQGHNEQFF.

The chain recombines TRBV3-1 (or the pseudogene TRBV3-2) with TRBJ2-4, with D tentatively TRBD1 (5 bases). The ends were cut back, 6 bases at V and 0 bases at J, with 12 bases in the middle. The CDR3 covers 15 residues. Germline values: CDR1 LGHDT, CDR2 YNNKEL (reference sequence). CDR3 sequence (DNA): TGTGCCAGCAGTCCAGGGCTTTTAGCCAAAAACATTCAGTACTTC. It codes for CASSPGLLAKNIQYF.

The rearrangement links TRBV28 to TRBJ2-2, with D perhaps matching TRBD1 (6 bases). With 6 bases removed from V and 0 bases from J, the gap between germline ends came to 11 bases. The CDR3 is 15 residues long. The germline gives CDR1 MDHEN, CDR2 SYDVKM. CDR3 DNA sequence: TGTGCCAGCAGCTTAACAGGGTCGAACACCGGGGAGCTGTTTTTT. It specifies CASSLTGSNTGELFF.

The sample holds a few counts of this clone. The chain couples TRBV2 to TRBJ1-5; 7 bases align to TRBD1. CDR3 length: 13 residues. Germline V CDR1 and CDR2: SNHLY, FYNNEI. The V gene end was trimmed by 7 bases and the J gene end by 6 bases; junction bases not matched to a gene: 6. The CDR3 sequence: CASTTGPRQPQHF. The CDR3 coding sequence is TGTGCCAGCACGACAGGGCCCCGTCAGCCCCAGCATTTT.

The chain links TRBV24-1 to TRBJ2-5; TRBD2 might be the D (5 bases). The germline V and J ends were trimmed by 1 base and 5 bases, with 10 bases remaining between them. Germline CDR1 reads KGHDR; CDR2 reads SFDVKD. CDR3 length equals 14 residues. CDR3 loop: CATSDFPTGETQYF. CDR3 DNA: TGTGCCACCAGTGATTTCCCCACGGGGGAGACCCAGTACTTC.

The chain uses TRBV3-1 (or the pseudogene TRBV3-2) and TRBJ1-1; D ambiguous. This CDR3 contains 13 residues. V was clipped by 8 bases and J by 5 bases, with 15 bases between them. Germline loops: CDR1 LGHDT, CDR2 YNNKEL (reference sequence). CDR3 loop: CASGSFPRTEAFF. CDR3 coding DNA: TGTGCCAGCGGCAGTTTCCCGAGGACTGAAGCTTTCTTT.

Concerning this clone: The same CDR3 is also encoded by other DNA sequences in this sample. This sequence joins TRBV11-3 and TRBJ2-3, with D unresolved. The CDR3 totals 14 residues. Germline V CDR1 and CDR2: SGHNT, YENEEA. The V gene lost 3 bases and the J gene lost 0 bases, with 7 bases spanning the gap. The CDR3 DNA reads as TGTGCCAGCAGCTTGGGCAGAAGCACAGATACGCAGTATTTT. Translating gives CASSLGRSTDTQYF.

V usage is TRBV5-4 and J usage is TRBJ1-4; perhaps TRBD1 as D (5 bases). The CDR3 contains 15 residues. Germline V gene data show CDR1 as SGHNT and CDR2 as YYREEE (reference sequence). V lost 4 bases to trimming and J lost 5 bases, with 15 bases between them. DNA for the CDR3: TGTGCCAGCAGCCAGACCGGGGGTCCCAATGAAAAACTGTTTTTT. The encoded protein is CASSQTGGPNEKLFF. The full variable domain, rest sourced from reference TRBV5-4 and TRBJ1-4, is ETGVTQSPTHLIKTRGQQVTLRCSSQSGHNTVSWYQQALGQGPQFIFQYYREEENGRGNFPPRFSGLQFPNYSSELNVNALELDDSALYLCASSQTGGPNEKLFFGSGTQLSVL.